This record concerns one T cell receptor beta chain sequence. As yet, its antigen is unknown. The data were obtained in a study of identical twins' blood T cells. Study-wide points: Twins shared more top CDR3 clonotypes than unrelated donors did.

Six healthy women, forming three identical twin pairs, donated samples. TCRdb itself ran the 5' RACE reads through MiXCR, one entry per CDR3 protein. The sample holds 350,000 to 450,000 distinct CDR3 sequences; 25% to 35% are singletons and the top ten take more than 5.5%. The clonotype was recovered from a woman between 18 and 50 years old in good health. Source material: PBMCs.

CDR3 region: CSAMKADRANYGYTF. CDR3 coding DNA: TGCAGTGCTATGAAGGCGGACAGGGCGAACTATGGCTACACCTTC. The rearrangement uses TRBV20-1 and TRBJ1-2; 8 bases are a match to TRBD1. Germline CDR1 reads DFQATT; CDR2 reads SNEGSKA (reference sequence). This CDR3 region has 15 residues. V was pared by 4 bases and J by 2 bases, with 9 bases of the junction left unmatched.